This T cell receptor beta chain was recovered during a study of cytomegalovirus exposure and HLA in healthy donors. It was with 60 Vbeta and 13 Jbeta primers that the PCR ran. Assay used: immunoSEQ multiplex PCR; TCRdb lists only in-frame clones, some missing. This sample carries 140,000 to 150,000 clones, 60% to 85% of them seen once, and the ten largest clones take 6.5% to 7%. The V and J ends lost 1 base and 10 bases respectively, with 14 bases between them. The germline CDR1 and CDR2 sequences are MGHRA and YSYEKL. The CDR3 runs to 15 residues. Sequenced input: PBMCs. This receptor was obtained from a woman aged 40 to 55 in good health and CMV-seropositive. The rearrangement links TRBV4-1 to TRBJ1-6; D remains ambiguous. The CDR3 DNA sequence: TGCGCCAGCAGCCAAGCTGGAAGCGCCTTCTCACCCCTCCACTTT. This sequence encodes CASSQAGSAFSPLHF.